This TCR beta chain is drawn from a study of cytomegalovirus exposure and HLA in healthy donors. Use of 60 Vbeta and 13 Jbeta primers characterized the PCR. The assay was immunoSEQ multiplex PCR, and TCRdb's table has in-frame clones only and misses some. The sample has around 100,000 clones, over 60% seen once. This receptor was identified in a female donor in good health and CMV-seropositive. Source material: PBMCs.

The CDR3 loop reads CASRGTGSNYGYTF. The CDR3, as DNA: TGTGCCAGCAGGGGGACAGGGAGTAACTATGGCTACACCTTC. The chain is built from TRBV6-1 and TRBJ1-2; 9 bases line up with TRBD1. CDR3 size: 14 residues. The germline gives CDR1 MNHNS, CDR2 SASEGT. The trim removed 6 bases at V and 1 base at J, leaving 3 bases unmatched.